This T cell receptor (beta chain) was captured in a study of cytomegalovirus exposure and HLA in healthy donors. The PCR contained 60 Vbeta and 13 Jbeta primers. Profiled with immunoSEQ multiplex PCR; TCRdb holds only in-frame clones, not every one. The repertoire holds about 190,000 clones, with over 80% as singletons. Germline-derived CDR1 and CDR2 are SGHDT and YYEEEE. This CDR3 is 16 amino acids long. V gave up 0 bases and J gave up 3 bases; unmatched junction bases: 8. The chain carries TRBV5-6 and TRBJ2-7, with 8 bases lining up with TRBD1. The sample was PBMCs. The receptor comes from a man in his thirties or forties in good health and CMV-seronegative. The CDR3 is CASSLVAGGVFYEQYF. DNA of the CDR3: TGTGCCAGCAGCTTGGTGGCAGGGGGCGTTTTCTACGAGCAGTACTTC.